The T cell receptor (beta chain) under discussion was sequenced for a study of blood T cell repertoires in COVID-19. This CDR3 region has 15 residues. The germline gives CDR1 SGHRS, CDR2 YFSETQ. Trimming removed 4 bases from V and 1 base from J, with 11 bases in between. In the authors' workflow: Amplified reference gene primers provided the basis for estimating nucleated cell counts. Using immunoSEQ multiplex PCR, the repertoire was profiled, and TCRdb retains in-frame clones only, with some absent. V and J calls and clone size come straight from that table; D and trimming were deduced from the DNA. The sample records some 150,000 clones, roughly 81% being singletons.

Sequencing was carried out using peripheral blood. The chain combines TRBV5-1 with TRBJ2-2; D remains unclear. The source of this sequence is a man aged 35 to 55 with acute or convalescent COVID-19. The CDR3 DNA reads as TGCGCCAGCAGCGCTTCAACTATGAACACCGGGGAGCTGTTTTTT. Translation gives CASSASTMNTGELFF. Combining the CDR3 with reference TRBV5-1 and TRBJ2-2 gives the whole variable domain KAGVTQTPRYLIKTRGQQVTLSCSPISGHRSVSWYQQTPGQGLQFLFEYFSETQRNKGNFPGRFSGRQFSNSRSEMNVSTLELGDSALYLCASSASTMNTGELFFGEGSRLTVL.